This T cell receptor beta chain was sequenced for a study of blood T cells in healthy people across ages. Next came a second PCR, run for about 6 to 11 cycles, which used a sample-barcoded 5' primer along with a J-beta primer mix. TCRdb ran MiXCR on the 5' RACE reads and lists one entry per CDR3 protein. Among about 1.6 million distinct CDR3 sequences, approximately 32% were seen once, and the ten largest hold roughly 12%. V shed 7 bases and J 2 bases; nucleotides not matched to a gene: 3. The CDR3 is 14 residues long. Per germline, CDR1 SGHTA and CDR2 FQGNSA. This clonotype was obtained from a woman aged 25 to 39 in good health. Sequencing input: blood. The chain couples TRBV7-2 to TRBJ1-2, with TRBD1 matching 11 bases. CDR3 nucleotides: TGTGCCAGCACAGGACAGGGGGCCAACTATGGCTACACCTTC. Translation: CASTGQGANYGYTF.